The TCR beta chain under discussion was sequenced for a study of tumor-infiltrating lymphocytes in primary liver carcinoma. At the level of the study: The patients, men and women alike, were aged 30 to 69 years. Productive TCRbeta read yields ran from roughly 3.8 to 7.5 million per sample and were similar between tissues. Study results and caveats: Between tumor regions, pairs overlapped more than tumor-adjacent and tumor-blood pairs did.

CDR1 and CDR2 (germline): SGHAT, FQNNGV. V shed 5 bases and J shed 5 bases, with 9 bases lying between them. This CDR3 is built from 13 residues. Details on this clonotype: No antigen is known for it. A much larger clonotype is one base distant, so this may be a read error.

Production of TCR beta cDNA used 400 to 650 ng total RNA together with a constant-region primer. Each TCR beta library was derived from three nested multiplex PCR rounds that employed slightly modified ARM-PCR. The first two PCR rounds, roughly 9 cycles each, used TRBV1-TRBV30 forward primers and a C-beta reverse primer. TCRdb analysed the multiplex PCR reads with MiXCR anew, one entry per CDR3 protein. The table lists 320,000 or so distinct CDR3 sequences, 65% of them singletons. Blood RNA came from unsorted whole blood; germline DNA was also extracted. Investigators obtained roughly 4 milliliters of peripheral blood ahead of surgery.

The chain recombines TRBV11-2 with TRBJ1-4; D is perhaps TRBD1 (5 bases). The sequenced material came from peripheral blood. This clonotype originated in a man aged 40-49 years with primary liver carcinoma and hepatitis B virus infection. CDR3 in amino acids: CASSIDRNEKLFF. In DNA form, the CDR3 reads TGTGCCAGCAGCATCGACAGAAATGAAAAACTGTTTTTT.